This T cell receptor beta chain was recovered during a study of T-cell reconstitution after alpha-beta-depleted transplantation in children. Study-level findings and limits: T cells produced anew were the main source of T-cell counts and diversity one year after transplant. Elevated TCRbeta diversity at day 60 was traced, in some patients, to surviving recipient T cells and thymic progenitors. Approximately two months post-transplant, alpha-beta T cells reportedly originated from several hundred expanded graft clones.

To note about this clonotype: Its antigen is still unknown.

Researchers prepared the TCRbeta library using unique molecular identifiers, the study reports. Using its own MiXCR run on the PCR reads, TCRdb lists one record per CDR3 protein. The table lists 85,000 to 120,000 distinct CDR3 sequences, 5% to 6% of them singletons. CDR3 length equals 14 residues. V was pared by 8 bases and J by 6 bases, with 17 bases between. Germline V CDR1 and CDR2: LNHNV, YYDKDF (reference sequence). The clonotype comes from a female patient aged 2-15 years who had a stem cell transplant for Fanconi anemia, so the T cells may come from the graft donor. Specimen: PBMCs, mostly from graft donor cells, collected 60 days after TCRalphabeta/CD19-depleted stem cell transplant. J is TRBJ2-1 and V is TRBV15, with D possibly TRBD2 on 6 matching bases. CDR3 region: CATLDGRRPNEQFF. CDR3 coding DNA: TGTGCCACCTTAGACGGGAGACGGCCCAATGAGCAGTTCTTC. Filled out from reference TRBV15 and TRBJ2-1, the complete variable domain reads DAMVIQNPRYQVTQFGKPVTLSCSQTLNHNVMYWYQQKSSQAPKLLFHYYDKDFNNEADTPDNFQSRRPNTSFCFLDIRSPGLGDTAMYLCATLDGRRPNEQFFGPGTRLTVL.